These T cell receptor beta chains were read from a single sample in a study of blood T cells in healthy people across ages. TCRdb itself ran the 5' RACE reads through MiXCR, one entry per CDR3 protein. The sample yields about 800,000 distinct CDR3 sequences, 25% seen once. A further study also used this sample, focusing on T cells of mothers and their children.

Sequencing was performed on blood. Source of these receptors: a boy younger than 18 in good health. The CDR3 runs from the conserved cysteine through the conserved F or W. D genes are given only for firm matches. Expanded clones are given a class, and other clones once, few, many or no size at all.

>TRBV28|-|-|TRBJ1-2
TGTGCCAGCAGGGACCCTAGGGAGAACTATGGCTACACCTTC
CASRDPRENYGYTF
>TRBV12-3/TRBV12-4|-|TRBD1|TRBJ2-2
TGTGCCAGCAGACCAACAGGGGTCCACACCGGGGAGCTGTTTTTT
CASRPTGVHTGELFF
>TRBV7-9|-|-|TRBJ2-5
TGTGCCAGCAGCTTAAGCCTGAGGGAGACCCAGTACTTC
CASSLSLRETQYF
>TRBV7-3|few|-|TRBJ2-6
TGTGCCAGCAGCCCGGACGGGGGGCGATTCTCTGGGGCCAACGTCCTGACTTTC
CASSPDGGRFSGANVLTF
>TRBV18|-|-|TRBJ2-1
TGTGCCAGCTCATCTTCTATGGGGGGTGAGCAGTTCTTC
CASSSSMGGEQFF
>TRBV7-2|few|-|TRBJ1-6
TGTGCCAGCAGCTTAGTGCAAGGCAATAATTCACCCCTCCACTTT
CASSLVQGNNSPLHF
>TRBV25-1|-|-|TRBJ1-1
TGTGCCAGCAGAGAGGTGGGAAGCACTGAAGCTTTCTTT
CASREVGSTEAFF
>TRBV20-1|-|-|TRBJ2-1
TGCAGTGCTGGCCCCTGGGAGTGGGCTTACAATGAGCAGTTCTTC
CSAGPWEWAYNEQFF
>TRBV5-1|-|-|TRBJ2-7
TGCGCCAGCAGCTTGGCTCGCGGCGGTGGTTTGGACGAGCAGTACTTC
CASSLARGGGLDEQYF
>TRBV27|many|-|TRBJ2-1
TGTGCCAGCAGTTTCAAGGGTAATTGGGGCTACAATGAGCAGTTCTTC
CASSFKGNWGYNEQFF
>TRBV7-2|-|-|TRBJ1-1
TGTGCCAGCAGCCAACTCACTGAAGCTTTCTTT
CASSQLTEAFF
>TRBV2|few|-|TRBJ2-3
TGTGCCAGCAATAGAGGAGGGGGAACAGATACGCAGTATTTT
CASNRGGGTDTQYF
>TRBV10-3|-|-|TRBJ2-3
TGTGCCATCAGTGACGGGAATGCAGATACGCAGTATTTT
CAISDGNADTQYF
>TRBV29-1|-|-|TRBJ2-5
TGCAGCCCGTCAGAGTACCAAGAGACCCAGTACTTC
CSPSEYQETQYF
>TRBV5-1|-|-|TRBJ2-1
TGCGCCAGCAGCATAGCCTACAATGAGCAGTTCTTC
CASSIAYNEQFF
>TRBV5-4|-|TRBD1|TRBJ2-2
TGTGCCAGCAGCTTGGTCGGGACAGGATACACCGGGGAGCTGTTTTTT
CASSLVGTGYTGELFF
>TRBV27|-|-|TRBJ2-4
TGTGCCAGCAGCGACAGGTGGAAAAACATTCAGTACTTC
CASSDRWKNIQYF
>TRBV28|-|TRBD1|TRBJ2-5
TGTGCCAGCAGTCCCGCCTCCAGGGGGCGAGAGACCCAGTACTTC
CASSPASRGRETQYF
>TRBV4-3|-|-|TRBJ1-2
TGCGCCAGCCGCCAGGACAACAGGGAAAGGGCCTATGGCTACACCTTC
CASRQDNRERAYGYTF
>TRBV12-3/TRBV12-4|-|-|TRBJ2-5
TGTGCCAGCAGCCTGGGCTTGGGCGTTAGGCAGTACTTC
CASSLGLGVRQYF